The clone carrying this TCR beta chain was seen many times. Its antigen is not identified. The CDR3 runs to 16 residues. V shed 8 bases and J shed 0 bases, with 20 bases lying between them. Sequencing libraries made from TCR beta cDNA carried unique molecular identifiers. Out of roughly 0.85 to 10 million T cells, about 510,000 cDNA molecules were generated. TCRdb fed the PCR reads into MiXCR, producing one record per CDR3 protein. The table includes hundreds of thousands of distinct CDR3 sequences, 53% detected once. These data originate in a study of post-analysis software for immune sequencing data. Findings and limits, study-wide: When patients were compared with controls, four or five TRBV segments were more frequent, TRBV5-6, TRBV5-1 and TRBV20-1 among them.

This TCR came from a girl aged 5-17 years with multiple sclerosis. The specimen was blood. This sequence joins TRBV12-3 or TRBV12-4 and TRBJ2-7, with D perhaps TRBD1 or TRBD2 (6 bases each). The CDR3 protein is CASRYEGGLSSYEQYF. CDR3 sequence (DNA): TGTGCCAGCCGTTATGAGGGGGGCTTGAGCTCCTACGAGCAGTACTTC.